This T cell receptor (beta chain) comes out of a study of T cell repertoires in cytomegalovirus infection. On the study more broadly: Recently identified HLA-C-restricted and well-studied HLA-B-restricted CMV epitopes were used. CMV infection together with matching HLA type was indicated by public TCR beta signatures. Findings and limits, study-wide: HLA-C-restricted TCR beta clonotypes specific for CMV led the ex vivo response. Carriers of CMV plus the relevant HLA were identified by cumulative public TCR beta family frequency.

TCRdb re-called the reads through MiXCR, storing one row per CDR3 protein. The table records 900,000 to 950,000 distinct CDR3 sequences, less than 35% of them present only once. V lost 6 bases, J lost 1 base, and 12 bases lay in between. Germline CDR1 is SEHNR and CDR2 is FQNEAQ (reference sequence). CDR3 length equals 15 residues. This clonotype occurred many times. Its cognate antigen is unknown. The sequence was obtained from a human donor in good health (CMV status not recorded). Some clones in this sample may be carry-over from other donors' samples. The chain couples TRBV7-9 to TRBJ1-4, with unresolved D. Sequencing was performed on cultured CD8+ T cells from PBMCs, taken from culture after CMV antigen stimulation. DNA for the CDR3: TGTGCCAGCAGTTTCCTGGCTGGAACTAATGAAAAACTGTTTTTT. Encoded protein: CASSFLAGTNEKLFF. The full variable domain, with the rest looked up from reference TRBV7-9 and TRBJ1-4, is DTGVSQNPRHKITKRGQNVTFRCDPISEHNRLYWYRQTLGQGPEFLTYFQNEAQLEKSRLLSDRFSAERPKGSFSTLEIQRTEQGDSAMYLCASSFLAGTNEKLFFGSGTQLSVL.